Below are 16 T cell receptor beta chains sequenced from a single sample in a study of beta chain features in type 1 diabetes. Points from the study as a whole: Moderate yet significant TCRB CDR3 shortening was seen in Type 1 diabetes patients in all four CD4+ subsets.

Their cognate antigens are unknown. The authors reverse transcribed all of the isolated RNA, so sequencing captured expressed TCRB transcripts. TCRdb's table, derived via immunoSEQ multiplex PCR, lists solely in-frame clones and lacks some. Of a few hundred thousand clones listed, under 20% were seen once; the top ten hold 0.07% to 0.095%. Input material: naive CD4+ T cells from blood. Source of these receptors: a man younger than 40 with type 1 diabetes.

This clone was observed a few times. The chain couples TRBV15 to TRBJ1-4, with D maybe TRBD1 (6 bases). V dropped 3 bases and J dropped 3 bases, with 14 bases sitting between them. Germline CDR1 and CDR2: LNHNV and YYDKDF (reference sequence). CDR3 size: 16 residues. The CDR3 loop is CATSSPDSFPNEKLFF. In DNA, the CDR3 is TGTGCCACCAGCAGCCCGGACAGTTTTCCTAATGAAAAACTGTTTTTT.

This clone was seen more than once but under ten times. This chain connects TRBV7-2 to TRBJ1-1; D perhaps matches TRBD1 (6 bases). The CDR3 is 14 residues long. In germline, CDR1 is SGHTA, CDR2 FQGNSA. The ends were cut back, 3 bases at V and 1 base at J, with 9 bases in the middle. The CDR3 DNA reads TGTGCCAGCAGCTTTATGACAGGGAACACTGAAGCTTTCTTT. Its protein is CASSFMTGNTEAFF.

As concerns this clone: Other DNA sequences in the same sample also yield this CDR3. This chain's CDR3 is CASSLGLAGEETQYF. CDR3 nucleotides: TGTGCCAGCAGCTTAGGACTAGCGGGAGAAGAGACCCAGTACTTC. The chain carries TRBV7-9 and TRBJ2-5; 12 bases are shared with TRBD2. The V gene's germline CDR1 is SEHNR and CDR2 FQNEAQ (reference sequence). The CDR3 length is 15 residues. With 1 base clipped from V and 3 bases from J, the junction kept 0 bases outside the gene matches.

In its sample, this clone was seen a few times. CDR3 residues: CASSSRSSGANVLTF. The CDR3 region has the DNA TGTGCCAGCAGCTCGAGGAGCTCTGGGGCCAACGTCCTGACTTTC. The chain combines TRBV7-3 with TRBJ2-6; D is unclear. CDR3 length: 15 amino acids. V gave up 4 bases and J gave up 0 bases, with 7 bases separating them. CDR1 is SGHTA and CDR2 is FQGTGA in the germline V gene. The variable domain in full, completed from reference TRBV7-3 and TRBJ2-6, reads GAGVSQTPSNKVTEKGKYVELRCDPISGHTALYWYRQSLGQGPEFLIYFQGTGAADDSGLPNDRFFAVRPEGSVSTLKIQRTERGDSAVYLCASSSRSSGANVLTFGAGSRLTVL.

The sample holds a few counts of this clone. The chain is built from TRBV5-1 and TRBJ2-3; 12 bases are shared with TRBD2. This CDR3 contains 18 residues. The germline V gene has CDR1 SGHRS and CDR2 YFSETQ. Germline trimming cut 4 bases from V and 0 bases from J; bases unmatched to any gene: 9. The CDR3 spells CASSHGTSGPTSTDTQYF. In DNA form, the CDR3 reads TGCGCCAGCAGCCACGGGACTAGCGGGCCAACCAGCACAGATACGCAGTATTTT. The whole variable domain, remainder taken from reference TRBV5-1 and TRBJ2-3, is KAGVTQTPRYLIKTRGQQVTLSCSPISGHRSVSWYQQTPGQGLQFLFEYFSETQRNKGNFPGRFSGRQFSNSRSEMNVSTLELGDSALYLCASSHGTSGPTSTDTQYFGPGTRLTVL.

The chain couples TRBV9 to TRBJ2-7; D is undetermined. The length of the CDR3 is 14 residues. V was clipped by 0 bases and J by 4 bases, with 11 bases between them. CDR1 and CDR2 (germline): SGDLS, YYNGEE. The CDR3 coding sequence is TGTGCCAGCAGCGTAGGTCCCCAGGATTACGAGCAGTACTTC. Its translation is CASSVGPQDYEQYF. The entire variable domain, with the rest obtained from reference TRBV9 and TRBJ2-7, is as follows: DSGVTQTPKHLITATGQRVTLRCSPRSGDLSVYWYQQSLDQGLQFLIQYYNGEERAKGNILERFSAQQFPDLHSELNLSSLELGDSALYFCASSVGPQDYEQYFGPGTRLTVT.

This sequence joins TRBV28 and TRBJ2-5; a weak D match, TRBD1 (6 bases). This CDR3 is 13 amino acids long. Deletions cut 6 bases from V and 10 bases from J, with 18 bases between. The germline V gene has CDR1 MDHEN and CDR2 SYDVKM. The DNA of the CDR3 is TGTGCCAGCAGATCCGGACAGAGAGAAGGCCAGTACTTC. As protein: CASRSGQREGQYF.

The rearrangement uses TRBV29-1 and TRBJ2-7, with D maybe TRBD1 (6 bases). V shed 2 bases and J shed 5 bases, with 16 bases lying between them. CDR3 length: 14 amino acids. Germline V gene sequence: CDR1 SQVTM, CDR2 ANQGSEA. The CDR3 nucleotides read TGCAGCGTTGAAAGAACAGGGAAGATACACGAGCAGTACTTC. Translated: CSVERTGKIHEQYF.

The rearrangement joins TRBV29-1 to TRBJ2-1; TRBD1 might be the D (5 bases). This CDR3 comprises 13 residues. Trimming removed 6 bases at V and 4 bases at J, with 13 bases between. CDR1 is SQVTM and CDR2 is ANQGSEA in the germline V gene. The CDR3 loop reads CSVDTPNYNEQFF. Here the CDR3 DNA reads TGCAGCGTGGACACTCCTAATTACAATGAGCAGTTCTTC.

This sequence joins TRBV30 and TRBJ1-2; TRBD1 might be the D (6 bases). The CDR3 is 14 residues long. Trimming removed 1 base from V and 3 bases from J, with 12 bases in between. CDR1 is GTSNPN, CDR2 SVGIG, per germline (reference sequence). The CDR3 DNA reads as TGTGCCTGGAGTGGGGGACCAGGGGACTATGGCTACACCTTC. This codes for CAWSGGPGDYGYTF.

This clone turned up a few times. The V and J genes are TRBV2 and TRBJ2-1; TRBD1 agrees at 7 bases. After removal of 6 bases from V and 4 bases from J, the junction contained 6 bases not matched to a gene. CDR1 and CDR2 from the germline V gene are SNHLY and FYNNEI. This CDR3 spans 14 amino acids. This chain's CDR3 is CASRQGQVYNEQFF. Written as DNA, the CDR3 is TGTGCCAGCAGACAAGGACAGGTATACAATGAGCAGTTCTTC. Together with reference TRBV2 and TRBJ2-1, the CDR3 gives the full variable domain: EPEVTQTPSHQVTQMGQEVILRCVPISNHLYFYWYRQILGQKVEFLVSFYNNEISEKSEIFDDQFSVERPDGSNFTLKIRSTKLEDSAMYFCASRQGQVYNEQFFGPGTRLTVL.

The rearrangement joins TRBV6-5 to TRBJ1-2; TRBD1 might be the D (6 bases). V was pared by 5 bases and J by 4 bases, with 11 bases between. CDR1 MNHEY and CDR2 SVGAGI come from the germline V gene. The CDR3 extends over 13 amino acids. The CDR3 DNA follows: TGTGCCAGCAGTGGACAGCGAAGCTATGGCTACACCTTC. Translating it yields CASSGQRSYGYTF.

This clone has more than one count but fewer than ten. The sample carries other DNA sequences with the same CDR3. The gene calls are TRBV9 and TRBJ2-3; D not certain. Between the trimmed V and J ends, which lost 0 bases and 0 bases, there was a span of 5 bases. The CDR3 has 14 residues. In germline, CDR1 is SGDLS, CDR2 YYNGEE. The CDR3 DNA follows: TGTGCCAGCAGCGTAGGGGGTAGCACAGATACGCAGTATTTT. Translation: CASSVGGSTDTQYF.

The rearrangement uses TRBV4-1 and TRBJ2-3; 7 bases are a match to TRBD2. There are 16 residues in the CDR3. After removal of 4 bases from V and 2 bases from J, the junction contained 9 bases not matched to a gene. Germline-derived CDR1 and CDR2 are MGHRA and YSYEKL. CDR3 coding DNA: TGCGCCAGCAGCCCGCCGGGACTATCCCTCACAGATACGCAGTATTTT. This sequence encodes CASSPPGLSLTDTQYF.

This clone was counted only a few times. This rearrangement joins TRBV10-3 to TRBJ2-2; D gene unclear. V was clipped by 0 bases and J by 5 bases, with 7 bases between them. This CDR3 region has 14 residues. Germline V gene lookup returns CDR1 ENHRY and CDR2 SYGVKD. CDR3 sequence reads: CAISESVGTGELFF. In DNA, the CDR3 is TGTGCCATCAGTGAGTCTGTGGGGACCGGGGAGCTGTTTTTT.

This clone appeared a few times. The chain uses TRBV30 and TRBJ1-5; a possible D gene is TRBD1 (5 bases). The CDR3 is 14 residues long. CDR1 and CDR2 (germline): GTSNPN, SVGIG (reference sequence). V was clipped by 5 bases and J by 4 bases, with 15 bases between them. The DNA for the CDR3 is TGTGCCTGGTCACCCAGGGAGTGGAATCAGCCCCAGCATTTT. It specifies CAWSPREWNQPQHF.